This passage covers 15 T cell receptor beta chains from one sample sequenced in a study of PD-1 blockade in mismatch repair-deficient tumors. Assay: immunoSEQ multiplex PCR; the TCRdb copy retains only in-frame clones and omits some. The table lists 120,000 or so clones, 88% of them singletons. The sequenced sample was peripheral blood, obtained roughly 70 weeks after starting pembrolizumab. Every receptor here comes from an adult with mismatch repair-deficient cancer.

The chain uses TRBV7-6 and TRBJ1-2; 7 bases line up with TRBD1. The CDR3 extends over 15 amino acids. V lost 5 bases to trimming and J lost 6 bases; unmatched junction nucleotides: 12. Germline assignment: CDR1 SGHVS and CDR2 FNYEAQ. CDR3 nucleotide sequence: TGTGCCAGCAGCGCGACAGGGTATAAAGAAGATGGCTACACCTTC. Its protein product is CASSATGYKEDGYTF.

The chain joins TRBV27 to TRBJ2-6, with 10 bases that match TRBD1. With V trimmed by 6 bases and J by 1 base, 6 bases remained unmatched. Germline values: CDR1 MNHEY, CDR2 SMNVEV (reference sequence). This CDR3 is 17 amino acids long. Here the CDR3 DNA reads TGTGCCAGCAGCCCAGGGACAGGGGCATCTGGGGCCAACGTCCTGACTTTC. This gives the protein CASSPGTGASGANVLTF. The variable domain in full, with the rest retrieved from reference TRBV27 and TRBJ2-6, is EAQVTQNPRYLITVTGKKLTVTCSQNMNHEYMSWYRQDPGLGLRQIYYSMNVEVTDKGDVPEGYKVSRKEKRNFPLILESPSPNQTSLYFCASSPGTGASGANVLTFGAGSRLTVL.

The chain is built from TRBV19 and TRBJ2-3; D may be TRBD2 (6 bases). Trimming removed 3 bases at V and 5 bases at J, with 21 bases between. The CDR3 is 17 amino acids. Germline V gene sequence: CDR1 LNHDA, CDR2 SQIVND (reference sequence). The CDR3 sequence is CASSIPGGRRAGDTQYF. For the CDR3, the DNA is TGTGCCAGTAGTATCCCCGGGGGACGCAGGGCCGGAGATACGCAGTATTTT.

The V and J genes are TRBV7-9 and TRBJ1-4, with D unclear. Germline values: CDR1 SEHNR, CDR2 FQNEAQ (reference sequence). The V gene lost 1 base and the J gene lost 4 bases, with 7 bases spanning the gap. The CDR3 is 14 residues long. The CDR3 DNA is TGTGCCAGCAGCTTAGGACGGAATAATGAAAAACTGTTTTTT. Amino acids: CASSLGRNNEKLFF.

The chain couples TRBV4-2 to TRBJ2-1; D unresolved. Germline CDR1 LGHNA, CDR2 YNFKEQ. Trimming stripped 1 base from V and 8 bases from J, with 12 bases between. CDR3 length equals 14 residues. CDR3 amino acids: CASSQVLEHHEQFF. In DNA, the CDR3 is TGTGCCAGCAGCCAAGTGCTAGAACATCATGAGCAGTTCTTC.

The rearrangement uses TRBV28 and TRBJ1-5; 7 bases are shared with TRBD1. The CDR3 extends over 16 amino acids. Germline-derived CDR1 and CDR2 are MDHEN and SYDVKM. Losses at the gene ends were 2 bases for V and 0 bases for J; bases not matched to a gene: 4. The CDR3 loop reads CASSLNYRGSNQPQHF. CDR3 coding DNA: TGTGCCAGCAGTTTAAACTACAGGGGTAGCAATCAGCCCCAGCATTTT.

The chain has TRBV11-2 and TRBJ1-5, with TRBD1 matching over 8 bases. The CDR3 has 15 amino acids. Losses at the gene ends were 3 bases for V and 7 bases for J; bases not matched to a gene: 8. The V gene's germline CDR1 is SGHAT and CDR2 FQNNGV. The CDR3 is CASSLNRDRWQPQHF. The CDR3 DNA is TGTGCCAGCAGCTTGAACCGGGACAGGTGGCAGCCCCAGCATTTT.

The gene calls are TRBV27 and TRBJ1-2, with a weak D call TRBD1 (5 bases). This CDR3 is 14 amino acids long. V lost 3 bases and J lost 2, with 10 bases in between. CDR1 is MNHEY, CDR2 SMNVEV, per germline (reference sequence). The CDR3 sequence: CASSFTGPNYGYTF. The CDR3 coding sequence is TGTGCCAGCAGTTTTACAGGACCCAACTATGGCTACACCTTC.

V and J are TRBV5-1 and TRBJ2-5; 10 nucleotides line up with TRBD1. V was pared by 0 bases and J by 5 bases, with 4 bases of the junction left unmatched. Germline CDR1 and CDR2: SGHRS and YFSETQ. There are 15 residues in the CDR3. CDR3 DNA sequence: TGCGCCAGCAGCTTGGTGGGACAGGGGAGCGAGACCCAGTACTTC. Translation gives CASSLVGQGSETQYF.

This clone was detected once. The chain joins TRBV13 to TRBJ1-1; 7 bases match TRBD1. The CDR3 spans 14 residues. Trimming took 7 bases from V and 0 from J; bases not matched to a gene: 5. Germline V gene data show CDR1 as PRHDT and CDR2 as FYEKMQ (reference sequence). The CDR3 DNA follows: TGTGCCAGCAACCAGGGGGGGGTGAACACTGAAGCTTTCTTT. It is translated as CASNQGGVNTEAFF.

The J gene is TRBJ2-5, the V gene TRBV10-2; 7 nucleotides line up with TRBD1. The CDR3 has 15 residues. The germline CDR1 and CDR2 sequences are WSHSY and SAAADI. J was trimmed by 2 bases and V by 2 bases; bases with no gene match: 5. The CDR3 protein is CASSETGTAQETQYF. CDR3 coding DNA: TGCGCCAGCAGTGAGACAGGGACAGCACAAGAGACCCAGTACTTC.

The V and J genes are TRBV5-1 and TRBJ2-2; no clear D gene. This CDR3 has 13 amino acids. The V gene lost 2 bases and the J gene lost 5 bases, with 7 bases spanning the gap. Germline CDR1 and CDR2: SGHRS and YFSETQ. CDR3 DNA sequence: TGCGCCAGCAGCTTAAGTAAAACCGGGGAGCTGTTTTTT. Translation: CASSLSKTGELFF.

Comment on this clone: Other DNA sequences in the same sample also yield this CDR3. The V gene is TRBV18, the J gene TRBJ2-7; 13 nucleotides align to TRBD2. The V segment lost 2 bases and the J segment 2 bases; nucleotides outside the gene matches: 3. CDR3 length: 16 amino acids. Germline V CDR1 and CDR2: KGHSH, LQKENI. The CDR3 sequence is CASSPSGLAGAYEQYF. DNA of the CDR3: TGTGCCAGCTCACCATCCGGACTAGCGGGGGCCTACGAGCAGTACTTC. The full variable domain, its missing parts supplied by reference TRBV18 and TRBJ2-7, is NAGVMQNPRHLVRRRGQEARLRCSPMKGHSHVYWYRQLPEEGLKFMVYLQKENIIDESGMPKERFSAEFPKEGPSILRIQQVVRGDSAAYFCASSPSGLAGAYEQYFGPGTRLTVT.

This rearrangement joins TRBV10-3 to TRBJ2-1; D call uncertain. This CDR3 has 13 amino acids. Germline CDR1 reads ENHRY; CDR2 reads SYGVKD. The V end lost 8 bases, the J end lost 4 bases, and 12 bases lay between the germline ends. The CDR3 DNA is TGTGCCATCGGGATCAGAGGTTACAATGAGCAGTTCTTC. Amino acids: CAIGIRGYNEQFF.

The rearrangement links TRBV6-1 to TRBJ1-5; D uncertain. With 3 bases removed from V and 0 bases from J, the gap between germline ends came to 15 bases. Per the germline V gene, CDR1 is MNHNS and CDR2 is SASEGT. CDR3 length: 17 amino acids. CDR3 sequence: CASSERGSRYSNQPQHF. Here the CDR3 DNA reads TGTGCCAGCAGTGAGAGAGGGTCTCGTTATAGCAATCAGCCCCAGCATTTT.